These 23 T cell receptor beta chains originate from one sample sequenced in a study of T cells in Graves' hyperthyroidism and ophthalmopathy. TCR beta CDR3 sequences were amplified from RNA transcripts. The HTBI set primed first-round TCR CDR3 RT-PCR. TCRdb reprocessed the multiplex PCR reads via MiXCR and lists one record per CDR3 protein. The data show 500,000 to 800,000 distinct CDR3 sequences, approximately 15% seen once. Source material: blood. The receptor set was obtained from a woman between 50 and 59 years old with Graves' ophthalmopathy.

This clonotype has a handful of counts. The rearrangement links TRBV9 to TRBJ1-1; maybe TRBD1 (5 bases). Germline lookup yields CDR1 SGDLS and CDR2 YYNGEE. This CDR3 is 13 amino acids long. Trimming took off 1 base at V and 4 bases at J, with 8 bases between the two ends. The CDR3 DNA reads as TGTGCCAGCAGCGTACAGGGCGGCACTGAAGCTTTCTTT. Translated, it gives CASSVQGGTEAFF.

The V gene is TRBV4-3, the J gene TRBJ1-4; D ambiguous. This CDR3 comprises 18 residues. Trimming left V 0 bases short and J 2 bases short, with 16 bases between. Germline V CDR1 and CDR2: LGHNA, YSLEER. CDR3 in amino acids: CASSQDSRAGFTNEKLFF. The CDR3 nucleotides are TGCGCCAGCAGCCAAGATTCCCGGGCTGGGTTTACTAATGAAAAACTGTTTTTT.

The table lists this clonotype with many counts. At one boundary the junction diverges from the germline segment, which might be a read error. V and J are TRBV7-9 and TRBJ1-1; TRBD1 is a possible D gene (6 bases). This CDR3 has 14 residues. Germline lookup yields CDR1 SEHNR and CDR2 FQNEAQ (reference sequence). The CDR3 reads CASRLGTTGPDAFF. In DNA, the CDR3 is TGTGCCAGCAGATTAGGAACCACAGGGCCTGATGCTTTCTTT.

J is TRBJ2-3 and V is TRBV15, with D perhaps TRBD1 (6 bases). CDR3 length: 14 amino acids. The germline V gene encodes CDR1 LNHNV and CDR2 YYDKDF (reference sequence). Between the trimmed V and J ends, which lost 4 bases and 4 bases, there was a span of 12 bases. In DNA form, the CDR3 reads TGTGCCACCAGCACCCAGGGGTCGCCAGATACGCAGTATTTT. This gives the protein CATSTQGSPDTQYF.

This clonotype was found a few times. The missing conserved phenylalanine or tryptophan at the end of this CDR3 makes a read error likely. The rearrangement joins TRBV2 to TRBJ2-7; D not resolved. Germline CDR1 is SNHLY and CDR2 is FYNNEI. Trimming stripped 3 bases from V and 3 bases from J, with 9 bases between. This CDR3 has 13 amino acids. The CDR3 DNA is TGTGCCAGCAGTGAGGGAATAGGCTACGAGCAGTACCTC. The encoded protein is CASSEGIGYEQYL.

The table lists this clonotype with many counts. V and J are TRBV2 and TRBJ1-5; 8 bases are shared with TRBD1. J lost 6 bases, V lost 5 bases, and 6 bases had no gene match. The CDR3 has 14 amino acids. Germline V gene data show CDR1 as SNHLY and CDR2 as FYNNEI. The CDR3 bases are TGTGCCAGCAGTAAAGACAGGGGAGGTCAGCCCCAGCATTTT. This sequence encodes CASSKDRGGQPQHF.

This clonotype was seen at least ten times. The CDR3 loop is CASSQINTYEQYF. CDR3 in DNA: TGCGCCAGCAGCCAGATCAACACCTACGAGCAGTACTTC. This chain connects TRBV5-1 to TRBJ2-7; D unclear. The V gene lost 4 bases and the J gene lost 2 bases, with 10 bases spanning the gap. Looked up from germline, CDR1 is SGHRS and CDR2 is YFSETQ. This CDR3 spans 13 amino acids.

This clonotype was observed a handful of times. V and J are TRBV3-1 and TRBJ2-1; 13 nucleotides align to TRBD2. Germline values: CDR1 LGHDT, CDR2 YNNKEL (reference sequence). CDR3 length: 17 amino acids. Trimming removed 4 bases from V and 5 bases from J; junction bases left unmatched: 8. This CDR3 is CASSLGLAGERDNEQFF. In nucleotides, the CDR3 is TGTGCCAGCAGCCTCGGACTAGCGGGAGAGCGGGACAATGAGCAGTTCTTC.

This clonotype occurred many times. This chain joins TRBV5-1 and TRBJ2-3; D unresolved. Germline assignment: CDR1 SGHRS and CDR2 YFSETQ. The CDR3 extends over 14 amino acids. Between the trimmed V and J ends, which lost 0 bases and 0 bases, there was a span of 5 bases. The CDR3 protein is CASSLVESTDTQYF. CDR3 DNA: TGCGCCAGCAGCTTGGTGGAGAGCACAGATACGCAGTATTTT. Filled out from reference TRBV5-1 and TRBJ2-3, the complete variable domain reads KAGVTQTPRYLIKTRGQQVTLSCSPISGHRSVSWYQQTPGQGLQFLFEYFSETQRNKGNFPGRFSGRQFSNSRSEMNVSTLELGDSALYLCASSLVESTDTQYFGPGTRLTVL.

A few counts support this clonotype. The CDR3: CSARFRTLKGTGELFF. The CDR3 nucleotides are TGCAGTGCTAGATTTCGGACTCTAAAGGGGACCGGGGAGCTGTTTTTT. The rearrangement joins TRBV20-1 to TRBJ2-2, with D perhaps assigned TRBD1 or TRBD2 (5 bases each). This CDR3 region has 16 residues. V dropped 2 bases and J dropped 5 bases, with 18 bases sitting between them. Germline CDR1 DFQATT, CDR2 SNEGSKA (reference sequence).

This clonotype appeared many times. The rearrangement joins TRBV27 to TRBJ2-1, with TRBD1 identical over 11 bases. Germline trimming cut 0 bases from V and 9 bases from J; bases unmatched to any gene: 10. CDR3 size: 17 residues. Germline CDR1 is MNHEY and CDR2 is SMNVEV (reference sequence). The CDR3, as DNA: TGTGCCAGCAGTTTATCCGCCGGGACAGGGGGTCGGAGTGAGCAGTTCTTC. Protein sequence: CASSLSAGTGGRSEQFF.

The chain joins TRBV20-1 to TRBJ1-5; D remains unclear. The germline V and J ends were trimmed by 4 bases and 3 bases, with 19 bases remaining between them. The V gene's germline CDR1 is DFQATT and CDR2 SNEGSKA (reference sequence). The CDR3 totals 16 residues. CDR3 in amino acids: CSAITERDPLNQPQHF. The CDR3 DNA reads TGCAGTGCTATAACAGAGAGAGACCCGCTCAATCAGCCCCAGCATTTT.

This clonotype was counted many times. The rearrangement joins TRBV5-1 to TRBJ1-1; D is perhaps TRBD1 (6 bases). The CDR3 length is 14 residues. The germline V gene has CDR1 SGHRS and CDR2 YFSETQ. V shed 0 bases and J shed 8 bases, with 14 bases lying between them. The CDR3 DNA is TGCGCCAGCAGCTTGGATTGGGGGGGCCGAGAAGCTTTCTTT. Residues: CASSLDWGGREAFF.

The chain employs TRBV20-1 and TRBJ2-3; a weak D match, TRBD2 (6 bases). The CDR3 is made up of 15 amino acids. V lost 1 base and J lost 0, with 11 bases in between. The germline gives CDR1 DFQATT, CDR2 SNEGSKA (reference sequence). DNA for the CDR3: TGCAGTGCTAGAGTCGGGAGTGGGAGCACAGATACGCAGTATTTT. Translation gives CSARVGSGSTDTQYF.

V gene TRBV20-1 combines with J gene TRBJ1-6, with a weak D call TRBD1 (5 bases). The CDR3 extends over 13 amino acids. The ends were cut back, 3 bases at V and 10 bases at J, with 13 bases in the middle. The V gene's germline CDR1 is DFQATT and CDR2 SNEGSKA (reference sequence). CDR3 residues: CSARDIQGSPLHF. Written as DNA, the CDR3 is TGCAGTGCTAGGGACATCCAGGGATCACCCCTCCACTTT.

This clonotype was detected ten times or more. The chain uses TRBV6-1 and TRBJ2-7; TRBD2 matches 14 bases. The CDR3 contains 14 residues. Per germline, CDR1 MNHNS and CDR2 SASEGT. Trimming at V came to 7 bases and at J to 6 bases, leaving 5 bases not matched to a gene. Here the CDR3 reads CASNMGLAGVEQYF. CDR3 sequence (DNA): TGTGCCAGCAACATGGGACTAGCGGGAGTCGAGCAGTACTTC.

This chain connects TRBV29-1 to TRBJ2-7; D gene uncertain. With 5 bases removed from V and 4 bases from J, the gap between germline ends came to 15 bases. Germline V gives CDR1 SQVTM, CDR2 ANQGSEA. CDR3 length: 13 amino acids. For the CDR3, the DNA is TGCAGCGTTAGTGGCTTGGCGGAATACGAGCAGTACTTC. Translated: CSVSGLAEYEQYF.

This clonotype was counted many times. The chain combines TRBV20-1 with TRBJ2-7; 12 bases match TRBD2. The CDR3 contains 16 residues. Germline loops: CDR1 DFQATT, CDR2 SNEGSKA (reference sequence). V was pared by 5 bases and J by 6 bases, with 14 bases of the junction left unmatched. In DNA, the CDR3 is TGCAGTGCTGCCCCCCGACTAGCGGGAGTTTCGATCGAGCAGTACTTC. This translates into CSAAPRLAGVSIEQYF.

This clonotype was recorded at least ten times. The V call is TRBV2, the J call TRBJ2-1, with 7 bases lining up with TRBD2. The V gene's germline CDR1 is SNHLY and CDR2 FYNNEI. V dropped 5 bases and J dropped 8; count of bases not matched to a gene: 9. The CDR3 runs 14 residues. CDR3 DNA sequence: TGTGCCAGCAGTTGGACTAGTGGGGTTGATGAGCAGTTCTTC. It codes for CASSWTSGVDEQFF.

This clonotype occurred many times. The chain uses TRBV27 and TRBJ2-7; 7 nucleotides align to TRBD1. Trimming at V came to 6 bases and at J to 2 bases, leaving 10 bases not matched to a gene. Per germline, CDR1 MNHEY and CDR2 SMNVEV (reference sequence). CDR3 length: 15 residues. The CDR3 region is CASSPKGQGAYEQYF. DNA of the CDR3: TGTGCCAGCAGCCCTAAAGGGCAGGGGGCCTACGAGCAGTACTTC.

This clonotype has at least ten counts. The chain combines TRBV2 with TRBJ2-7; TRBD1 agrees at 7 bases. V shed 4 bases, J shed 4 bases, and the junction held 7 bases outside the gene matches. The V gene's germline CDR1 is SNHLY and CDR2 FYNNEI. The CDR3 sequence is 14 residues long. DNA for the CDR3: TGTGCCAGCAGTGGAGACAGGGAAACATACGAGCAGTACTTC. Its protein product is CASSGDRETYEQYF.

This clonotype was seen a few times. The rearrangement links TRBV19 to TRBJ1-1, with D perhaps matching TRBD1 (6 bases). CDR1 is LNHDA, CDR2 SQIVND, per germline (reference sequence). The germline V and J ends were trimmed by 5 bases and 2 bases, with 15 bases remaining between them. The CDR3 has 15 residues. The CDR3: CASSHLDSFNTEAFF. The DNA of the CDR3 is TGTGCCAGTAGTCATCTGGACAGCTTCAACACTGAAGCTTTCTTT.

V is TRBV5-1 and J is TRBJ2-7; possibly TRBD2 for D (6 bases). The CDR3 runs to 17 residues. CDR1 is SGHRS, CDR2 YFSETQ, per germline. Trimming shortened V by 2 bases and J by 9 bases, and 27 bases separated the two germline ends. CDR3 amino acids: CASSFGSGGSEASGQYF. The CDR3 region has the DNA TGCGCCAGCAGCTTCGGGTCTGGGGGGAGTGAAGCATCCGGGCAGTACTTC.